This note documents a single T cell receptor (beta chain) sequence. V was pared by 0 bases and J by 5 bases, with 11 bases between. Germline V lookup: CDR1 SGDLS, CDR2 YYNGEE. The CDR3 length is 14 residues. Authors' analysis steps: The assay estimated nucleated cells by amplifying reference gene primers. Assay used: immunoSEQ multiplex PCR; TCRdb lists only in-frame clones, some missing. V, J and clone size derive from that table, while D and trimming were established from the DNA sequence. The table has about 120,000 clones, 85% seen once. The sample belongs to a study of blood T cell repertoires in COVID-19. Study details: PBMCs, B-cell-depleted T cells, or T cells were the source of the cDNA or gDNA that made up the material.

The sample taken for sequencing was peripheral blood. This TCR came from an elderly man with acute or convalescent COVID-19. The chain employs TRBV9 and TRBJ1-1; TRBD1 might be the D (6 bases). CDR3: CASSVGTGRTEAFF. The CDR3 DNA follows: TGTGCCAGCAGCGTAGGTACAGGGCGGACTGAAGCTTTCTTT. The full variable domain, its missing parts supplied by reference TRBV9 and TRBJ1-1, is DSGVTQTPKHLITATGQRVTLRCSPRSGDLSVYWYQQSLDQGLQFLIQYYNGEERAKGNILERFSAQQFPDLHSELNLSSLELGDSALYFCASSVGTGRTEAFFGQGTRLTVV.